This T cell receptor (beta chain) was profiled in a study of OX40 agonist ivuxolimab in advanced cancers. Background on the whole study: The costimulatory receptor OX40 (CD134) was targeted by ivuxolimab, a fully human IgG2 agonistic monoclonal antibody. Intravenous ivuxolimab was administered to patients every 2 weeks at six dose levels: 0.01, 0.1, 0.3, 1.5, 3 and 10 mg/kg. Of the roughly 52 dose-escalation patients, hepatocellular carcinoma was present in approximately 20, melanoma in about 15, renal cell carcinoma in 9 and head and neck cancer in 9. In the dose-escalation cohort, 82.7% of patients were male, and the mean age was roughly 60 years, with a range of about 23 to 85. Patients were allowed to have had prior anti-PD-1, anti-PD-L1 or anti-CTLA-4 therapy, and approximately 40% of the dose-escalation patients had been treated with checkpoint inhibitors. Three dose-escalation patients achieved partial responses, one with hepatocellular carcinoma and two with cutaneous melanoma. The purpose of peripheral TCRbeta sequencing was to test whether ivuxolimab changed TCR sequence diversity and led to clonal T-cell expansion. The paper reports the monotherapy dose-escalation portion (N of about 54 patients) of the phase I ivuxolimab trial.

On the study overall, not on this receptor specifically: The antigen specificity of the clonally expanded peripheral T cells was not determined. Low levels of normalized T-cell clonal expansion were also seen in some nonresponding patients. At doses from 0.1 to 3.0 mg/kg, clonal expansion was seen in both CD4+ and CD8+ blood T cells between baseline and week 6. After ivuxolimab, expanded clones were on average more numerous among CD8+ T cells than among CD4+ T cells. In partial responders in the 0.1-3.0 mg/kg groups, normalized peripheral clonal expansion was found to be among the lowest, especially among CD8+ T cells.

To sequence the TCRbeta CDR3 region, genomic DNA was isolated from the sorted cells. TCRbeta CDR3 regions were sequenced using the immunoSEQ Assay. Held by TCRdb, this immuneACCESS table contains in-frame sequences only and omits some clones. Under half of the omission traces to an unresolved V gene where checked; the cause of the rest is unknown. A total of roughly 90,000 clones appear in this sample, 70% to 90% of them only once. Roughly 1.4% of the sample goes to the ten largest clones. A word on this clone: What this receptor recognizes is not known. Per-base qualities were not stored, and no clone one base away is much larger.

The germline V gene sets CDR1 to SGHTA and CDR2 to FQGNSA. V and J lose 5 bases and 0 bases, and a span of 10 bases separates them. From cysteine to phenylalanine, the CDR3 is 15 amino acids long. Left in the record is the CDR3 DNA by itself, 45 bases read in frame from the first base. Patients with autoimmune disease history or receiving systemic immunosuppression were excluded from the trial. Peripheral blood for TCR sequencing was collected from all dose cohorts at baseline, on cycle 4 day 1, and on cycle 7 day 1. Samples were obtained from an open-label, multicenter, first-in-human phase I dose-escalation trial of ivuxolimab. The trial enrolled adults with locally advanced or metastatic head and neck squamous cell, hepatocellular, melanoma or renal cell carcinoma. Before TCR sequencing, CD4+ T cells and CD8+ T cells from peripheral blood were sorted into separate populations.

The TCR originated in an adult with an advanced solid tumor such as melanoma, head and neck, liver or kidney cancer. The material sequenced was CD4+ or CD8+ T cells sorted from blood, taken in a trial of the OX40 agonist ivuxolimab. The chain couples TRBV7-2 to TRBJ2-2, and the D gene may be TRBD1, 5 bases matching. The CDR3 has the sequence CASSPDRANTGELFF. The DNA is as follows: TGTGCCAGCAGCCCTGACAGAGCGAACACCGGGGAGCTGTTTTTT.